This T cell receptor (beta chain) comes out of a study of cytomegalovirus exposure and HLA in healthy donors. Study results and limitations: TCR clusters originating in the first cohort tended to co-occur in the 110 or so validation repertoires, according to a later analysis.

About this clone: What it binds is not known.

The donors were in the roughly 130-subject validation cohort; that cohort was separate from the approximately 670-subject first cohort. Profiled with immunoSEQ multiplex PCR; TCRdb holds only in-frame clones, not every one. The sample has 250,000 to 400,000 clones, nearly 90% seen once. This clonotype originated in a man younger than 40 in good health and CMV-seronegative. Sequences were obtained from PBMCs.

As DNA, the CDR3 is TGTGCAAGTCGCTTAGCGCCTAGGGGGCGAGGATCCGAGCAGTACTTC. Protein: CASRLAPRGRGSEQYF. V and J are TRBV12-2 and TRBJ2-7; the table's TRBD1 call for D was not verified on the DNA. TRBV12-2 is a documented pseudogene. This CDR3 has 16 amino acids.